The following is a TCR beta chain sequence with its context. Antigen specificity is unknown. The source of the sample is a study of cytomegalovirus exposure and HLA in healthy donors. Donors had nominal health at sampling but likely had unrecorded immune exposures. General study results and limits: As was reported, the HLA-A and HLA-B alleles of most subjects were accurately predicted from TCR beta sequences. Reports described diagnosis of cytomegalovirus status by the classifier as highly specific and sensitive. Presence/absence analyses treated sequencing depth as roughly uniform across donors.

Primers for the PCR totalled 60 Vbeta and 13 Jbeta. Produced via immunoSEQ multiplex PCR; TCRdb's table is partial and in-frame only. The sample includes approximately 140,000 clones, about 84% seen only once; the top ten take about 1%. The sequence came from a boy aged 5-17 years in good health and CMV-seronegative. The source material was PBMCs.

DNA for the CDR3: TGCAGCGTGACGACAGAATTCGGGCTAGCGGGAGGCGGGGAGCTGTTTTTT. This codes for CSVTTEFGLAGGGELFF. The chain links TRBV29-1 to TRBJ2-2; 11 bases align to TRBD2. The CDR3 runs to 17 residues. With 6 bases clipped from V and 7 bases from J, the junction kept 16 bases outside the gene matches. Germline V gene data show CDR1 as SQVTM and CDR2 as ANQGSEA.